This passage covers 20 T cell receptor beta chains from one sample sequenced in a study of blood T cells in healthy people across ages. A second PCR of 7 to 11 cycles used a sample-barcoded 5' primer and a J-beta primer mix. MiXCR, run by TCRdb on the 5' RACE reads, gives a single entry per CDR3 protein. The data contain about 580,000 distinct CDR3 sequences, under 55% of them seen just once; the ten biggest clones take up 20% to 25%. Sequencing was done on a sample of blood. The receptors here all came from a man older than 75 in good health.

V usage is TRBV20-1 and J usage is TRBJ2-1, with TRBD2 matching 7 bases. The V gene's germline CDR1 is DFQATT and CDR2 SNEGSKA (reference sequence). Losses at the gene ends were 6 bases for V and 0 bases for J; bases not matched to a gene: 14. The CDR3 runs 17 residues. The CDR3 DNA is TGCAGTGCGCCACTAGCGAGAAGAATTAGCTCCTACAATGAGCAGTTCTTC. Encoded protein: CSAPLARRISSYNEQFF.

The J gene is TRBJ2-3, the V gene TRBV7-8, with 14 bases aligning to TRBD2. The germline CDR1 and CDR2 sequences are SGHVS and FQNEAQ. CDR3 size: 20 residues. V lost 5 bases to trimming and J lost 0 bases; unmatched junction nucleotides: 13. DNA for the CDR3: TGTGCCAGCAGCCCCGGGACTAGCGGGAGCCAACGAAGGAGCACAGATACGCAGTATTTT. It yields the protein CASSPGTSGSQRRSTDTQYF.

The chain's CDR3 is CASSPWTGTTYEQYF. The CDR3 DNA is TGCGCCAGCAGCCCCTGGACAGGAACAACCTACGAGCAGTACTTC. The chain recombines TRBV4-3 with TRBJ2-7, with 7 nucleotides matching TRBD1. Germline CDR1 LGHNA, CDR2 YSLEER. This CDR3 comprises 15 residues. Trimming cost V 4 bases and J 2 bases; bases outside gene matches: 8.

The gene calls are TRBV10-3 and TRBJ1-2; the D is unclear. The germline V gene has CDR1 ENHRY and CDR2 SYGVKD. The V end was cut by 0 bases, the J end by 1 base, with 6 bases between. CDR3 length: 14 residues. CDR3 in amino acids: CAISESGDNYGYTF. CDR3 in DNA: TGTGCCATCAGTGAGTCGGGAGATAACTATGGCTACACCTTC.

This chain uses TRBV5-1 with TRBJ2-6; 7 bases match TRBD1. V lost 3 bases and J lost 1; bases outside the gene matches: 4. The CDR3 has 16 amino acids. Germline CDR1 SGHRS, CDR2 YFSETQ. The CDR3 loop is CASSSGQQSGANVLTF. CDR3 DNA sequence: TGCGCCAGCAGCTCGGGACAGCAATCTGGGGCCAACGTCCTGACTTTC.

The J gene is TRBJ2-3, the V gene TRBV11-2; D unclear. Trimming pared 2 bases from V and 0 bases from J, leaving 9 bases between. The V gene's germline CDR1 is SGHAT and CDR2 FQNNGV. The CDR3 spans 15 residues. CDR3 bases: TGTGCCAGCAGCTTAAACAGCCTGAGCACAGATACGCAGTATTTT. Protein: CASSLNSLSTDTQYF.

CDR3 amino acids: CASSSPADYGYTF. In DNA form, the CDR3 reads TGTGCCAGCAGTTCTCCGGCGGACTATGGCTACACCTTC. This rearrangement joins TRBV11-2 to TRBJ1-2, with D hard to call. V lost 6 bases, J lost 3 bases, and 11 bases lay in between. Germline assignment: CDR1 SGHAT and CDR2 FQNNGV. This CDR3 contains 13 residues.

This clonotype was observed a few times. This chain joins TRBV4-3 and TRBJ2-5, with 9 bases identical to TRBD2. Germline V gene sequence: CDR1 LGHNA, CDR2 YSLEER. Trimming removed 4 bases from V and 5 bases from J; junction bases left unmatched: 8. The CDR3 is made up of 15 amino acids. The CDR3 reads CASSLSGSNSETQYF. The DNA of the CDR3 is TGCGCCAGCAGCCTTAGCGGGAGTAATTCGGAGACCCAGTACTTC.

This clonotype has just a few counts. The CDR3 loop is CSAGQGAYNEQFF. The CDR3 nucleotides are TGCAGTGCGGGACAGGGGGCCTACAATGAGCAGTTCTTC. V is TRBV20-1 and J is TRBJ2-1; 11 bases map to TRBD1. The CDR3 totals 13 residues. The germline gives CDR1 DFQATT, CDR2 SNEGSKA (reference sequence). V was clipped by 6 bases and J by 2 bases; unmatched bases: 0.

Comment on this clonotype: One end of the junction does not line up with germline, which may come from a read error. J is TRBJ2-2 and V is TRBV18, with 10 bases aligning to TRBD2. This CDR3 spans 17 amino acids. Per the germline V gene, CDR1 is KGHSH and CDR2 is LQKENI. CDR3 sequence: CANSPPTLAGVTGELFF. For the CDR3, the DNA is TGTGCCAACTCACCACCGACCCTAGCGGGAGTCACCGGGGAGCTGTTTTTT.

Remarks on this clonotype: This may be a read error: a much more frequent sequence differs by one nucleotide. The chain recombines TRBV6-6 with TRBJ2-5; D perhaps matches TRBD1 (6 bases). The J call is doubtful: the DNA matches TRBJ2-7 better. This CDR3 spans 16 amino acids. From germline, CDR1 is MNHNY and CDR2 SVGAGI (reference sequence). CDR3 nucleotides: TGTGCCGGCAGTCCCCGGACAGAAACACTAACCTACGAGCAGTACTTC. Translating gives CAGSPRTETLTYEQYF.

This clonotype was seen only once. This chain uses TRBV29-1 with TRBJ2-3, with 8 positions matching TRBD2. This CDR3 contains 15 residues. V lost 1 base and J lost 3; bases outside the gene matches: 6. The germline gives CDR1 SQVTM, CDR2 ANQGSEA. CDR3 bases: TGCAGCGTTGAAGGTACGGGAGGGTCGACAGATACGCAGTATTTT. This translates into CSVEGTGGSTDTQYF.

The chain combines TRBV15 with TRBJ2-3; no clear D. The CDR3 totals 11 residues. The V gene lost 8 bases and the J gene lost 4 bases, with 7 bases spanning the gap. The V gene's germline CDR1 is LNHNV and CDR2 YYDKDF (reference sequence). The CDR3 sequence: CATRRADTQYF. The CDR3 DNA follows: TGTGCCACCCGGAGAGCAGATACGCAGTATTTT.

The chain is built from TRBV11-3 and TRBJ2-1, with D tentatively TRBD1 or TRBD2 (6 bases each). The ends were cut back, 0 bases at V and 8 bases at J, with 14 bases in the middle. Germline loops: CDR1 SGHNT, CDR2 YENEEA. The CDR3 totals 15 residues. CDR3 nucleotides: TGTGCCAGCAGCTTAGATCTCGGGGGCAACGATGAGCAGTTCTTC. Its protein product is CASSLDLGGNDEQFF.

This chain joins TRBV20-1 and TRBJ2-7, with D uncertain. CDR1 and CDR2 (germline): DFQATT, SNEGSKA (reference sequence). V was trimmed by 1 base and J by 2 bases, leaving 15 bases between them. This CDR3 region has 15 residues. CDR3: CSARGIWGTPYEQYF. Written as DNA, the CDR3 is TGCAGTGCTAGAGGGATTTGGGGAACCCCCTACGAGCAGTACTTC.

This rearrangement joins TRBV11-1 to TRBJ2-1; TRBD2 matches 8 bases. CDR1 and CDR2 (germline): SGHAT, FQDESV (reference sequence). V was clipped by 3 bases and J by 8 bases; unmatched bases: 9. The CDR3 is 15 amino acids. The CDR3 coding sequence is TGTGCCAGCAGCTTGGGGGGACTAGTCGACGATGAGCAGTTCTTC. Encoded protein: CASSLGGLVDDEQFF.

As concerns this clonotype: Germline is not matched at one junction end, which may reflect a read error. The chain couples TRBV6-5 to TRBJ2-1, with D unclear. CDR3 length equals 17 residues. Per the germline V gene, CDR1 is MNHEY and CDR2 is SVGAGI. The CDR3 spells CASSYSTRMSSYNGQFF. The DNA for the CDR3 is TGTGCCAGCAGTTATAGTACACGGATGAGCTCCTACAATGGGCAGTTCTTC.

This clonotype was counted a few times. The V call is TRBV12-3 or TRBV12-4, the J call TRBJ2-5; D unresolved. The CDR3 runs to 15 residues. The V gene lost 2 bases and the J gene lost 4 bases, with 14 bases spanning the gap. The CDR3 is CASSLNIWSGETQYF. For the CDR3, the DNA is TGTGCCAGCAGTTTAAATATTTGGTCGGGAGAGACCCAGTACTTC.

The chain has TRBV4-1 and TRBJ2-3; perhaps TRBD1 as D (5 bases). Germline V gives CDR1 MGHRA, CDR2 YSYEKL. Trimming left V 3 bases short and J 0 bases short, with 10 bases between. The CDR3 runs to 15 residues. CDR3 residues: CASSHGASSTDTQYF. Here the CDR3 DNA reads TGCGCCAGCAGCCATGGGGCGTCTAGCACAGATACGCAGTATTTT.

This clonotype was seen a handful of times. V and J are TRBV7-9 and TRBJ2-2; D is perhaps TRBD2 (7 bases). Trimming left V 5 bases short and J 4 bases short, with 20 bases between. Germline-derived CDR1 and CDR2 are SEHNR and FQNEAQ (reference sequence). This CDR3 contains 17 residues. This CDR3 is CASSKRAGRGITGELFF. As DNA, the CDR3 is TGTGCCAGCAGCAAAAGAGCGGGAAGGGGGATCACCGGGGAGCTGTTTTTT.